Described below is a single TCR beta chain sequence and its context. Its antigen remains unknown. This sample was included in a study of T cells in Graves' hyperthyroidism and ophthalmopathy. Patients having uncontrolled infection, another autoimmune disease, pregnancy or lactation were not included. Together with thyroid ultrasound, orbital computed tomography, serum thyroxine and TRAb, clinical symptoms were used for diagnoses. The investigators amplified TCR beta CDR3 regions from RNA transcripts. HTBI primers were used for first-round RT-PCR of the TCR CDR3. TCRdb redid the calling of the multiplex PCR reads with MiXCR, one entry per CDR3 protein. The table has a few hundred thousand distinct CDR3 sequences, over 35% seen once. Study-level points and caveats: From stable hyperthyroidism, ophthalmopathy was set apart by a 13 V-J model. Blood also showed most of the thyroid clonotypes that were expanded above 0.001.

Trimming at V came to 2 bases and at J to 7 bases, leaving 1 base not matched to a gene. The V gene's germline CDR1 is DFQATT and CDR2 SNEGSKA (reference sequence). This CDR3 has 12 amino acids. Sequenced input: peripheral blood or thyroid tissue (not recorded which). The rearrangement joins TRBV20-1 to TRBJ2-2; 7 bases align to TRBD2. The clonotype comes from an adult woman with Graves' disease, either hyperthyroidism or ophthalmopathy (not recorded which). The CDR3 DNA sequence: TGCAGTGCTAGAAGGACTAGCGGGGAGCTGTTTTTT. This gives the protein CSARRTSGELFF.